Following are 29 T cell receptor beta chains from one sample sequenced in a study of T cells after somatic rescue of genetic block. Repertoires were generated with immunoSEQ multiplex PCR, while TCRdb's copy carries only in-frame clones and drops some. This repertoire shows approximately 65,000 clones, roughly 90% found once; its top ten account for roughly 3%. Sequenced: peripheral blood mononuclear cells (PBMCs). These TCRs come from a middle-aged man.

Here the CDR3 DNA reads TGTGCCAGCAGGCGACAGGGCAACGACTATGGCTACACCTTC. Protein sequence: CASRRQGNDYGYTF. V is TRBV2 and J is TRBJ1-2; TRBD1 aligns across 7 bases. CDR1 and CDR2 from the germline V gene are SNHLY and FYNNEI. The CDR3 length is 14 residues. V was pared by 6 bases and J by 3 bases, with 7 bases of the junction left unmatched.

V and J are TRBV10-2 and TRBJ2-2; possibly TRBD1 or TRBD2 for D (6 bases each). The CDR3 runs 16 residues. From germline, CDR1 is WSHSY and CDR2 SAAADI. V was clipped by 6 bases and J by 0 bases, with 14 bases between them. CDR3 in DNA: TGCGCCAGCAGAGCCTCCGGGGGCGCGAACACCGGGGAGCTGTTTTTT. Amino acid sequence: CASRASGGANTGELFF.

The genes are TRBV19 and TRBJ1-5; 7 bases align to TRBD1. This CDR3 region has 14 residues. From germline, CDR1 is LNHDA and CDR2 SQIVND (reference sequence). V shed 5 bases and J 2 bases; nucleotides not matched to a gene: 3. DNA of the CDR3: TGTGCCAGTAGTGACAGGGCGGGCAATCAGCCCCAGCATTTT. This encodes CASSDRAGNQPQHF.

This chain joins TRBV2 and TRBJ1-5; D perhaps matches TRBD1 (5 bases). CDR3 length: 16 amino acids. The germline gives CDR1 SNHLY, CDR2 FYNNEI. V was trimmed by 6 bases and J by 3 bases, leaving 18 bases between them. The chain's CDR3 is CASSKDRASNNQPQHF. CDR3 sequence (DNA): TGTGCCAGCAGCAAAGACAGAGCCTCCAACAATCAGCCCCAGCATTTT.

This sequence joins TRBV7-9 and TRBJ2-7; 9 positions agree with TRBD1. The CDR3 is 14 residues long. Losses at the gene ends were 4 bases for V and 3 bases for J; bases not matched to a gene: 4. Per germline, CDR1 SEHNR and CDR2 FQNEAQ (reference sequence). As DNA, the CDR3 is TGTGCCAGCAGCTGGGACAGGGCGCGCTACGAGCAGTACTTC. It yields the protein CASSWDRARYEQYF.

The rearrangement joins TRBV6-5 to TRBJ1-6; 7 bases align to TRBD1. Germline trimming cut 8 bases from V and 3 bases from J; bases unmatched to any gene: 4. Germline CDR1 MNHEY, CDR2 SVGAGI. This CDR3 contains 14 residues. CDR3: CASRDSIYNSPLHF. The CDR3 DNA sequence: TGTGCCAGCCGGGACAGCATCTATAATTCACCCCTCCACTTT.

The chain recombines TRBV7-8 with TRBJ1-5, with 9 bases matching TRBD1. CDR1 is SGHVS and CDR2 is FQNEAQ in the germline V gene. V was clipped by 1 base and J by 2 bases; unmatched bases: 0. The CDR3 runs 15 residues. The CDR3 bases are TGTGCCAGCAGCTTAGACAGGGGGCGCAATCAGCCCCAGCATTTT. Encoded protein: CASSLDRGRNQPQHF.

The chain links TRBV9 to TRBJ1-4; 9 positions match TRBD1. The CDR3 totals 14 residues. The trim removed 4 bases at V and 7 bases at J, leaving 5 bases unmatched. Germline loops: CDR1 SGDLS, CDR2 YYNGEE. In DNA, the CDR3 is TGTGCCAGCAGCAGGGACAGGGAGGGTGAAAAACTGTTTTTT. Translated, it gives CASSRDREGEKLFF.

J is TRBJ2-1 and V is TRBV7-2, with 8 bases lining up with TRBD1. The CDR3 loop spans 15 amino acids. Germline values: CDR1 SGHTA, CDR2 FQGNSA. V lost 5 bases and J lost 4; bases outside the gene matches: 7. CDR3 nucleotide sequence: TGTGCCAGCAGCCATAGGACAGGGAATTACAATGAGCAGTTCTTC. Protein sequence: CASSHRTGNYNEQFF.

The sample holds one count of this clone. The CDR3 spells CASSPLRENTGELFF. CDR3 DNA sequence: TGTGCCAGCTCACCACTCAGGGAAAACACCGGGGAGCTGTTTTTT. This sequence joins TRBV18 and TRBJ2-2; D is perhaps TRBD1 (5 bases). Germline CDR1 is KGHSH and CDR2 is LQKENI. The CDR3 contains 15 residues. V lost 1 base and J 2 bases, leaving 8 bases between the germline ends.

CDR3 in amino acids: CAIRTGINQPQHF. The CDR3 nucleotides read TGTGCCATCAGGACAGGCATCAATCAGCCCCAGCATTTT. The chain carries TRBV10-3 and TRBJ1-5; maybe TRBD1 (6 bases). This CDR3 region has 13 residues. Germline lookup yields CDR1 ENHRY and CDR2 SYGVKD. V was cut by 6 bases and J by 3 bases, with 9 bases left in between.

This rearrangement joins TRBV6-5 to TRBJ2-2, with 8 bases that match TRBD1. V gave up 5 bases and J gave up 6 bases; unmatched junction bases: 5. CDR1 and CDR2 from the germline V gene are MNHEY and SVGAGI. The CDR3 contains 14 residues. Written as DNA, the CDR3 is TGTGCCAGCAGTCAGACAGGGGTTTCCGGGGAGCTGTTTTTT. Amino acid sequence: CASSQTGVSGELFF.

The rearrangement joins TRBV9 to TRBJ2-7, with 7 bases aligning to TRBD1. Per germline, CDR1 SGDLS and CDR2 YYNGEE. The junction had 5 bases not matched to a gene; V was cut back by 0 bases and J by 2 bases. The CDR3 is made up of 15 amino acids. DNA for the CDR3: TGTGCCAGCAGCGTAGACCCTGGGACAGCCTACGAGCAGTACTTC. Protein: CASSVDPGTAYEQYF.

The chain is built from TRBV5-5 and TRBJ2-7; D remains unclear. Per the germline V gene, CDR1 is SGHKS and CDR2 is YYEKEE (reference sequence). The CDR3 loop spans 11 amino acids. The V end lost 2 bases, the J end lost 5 bases, and 5 bases lay between the germline ends. CDR3 nucleotides: TGTGCCAGCAGCTTTCGGAACGAGCAGTACTTC. It codes for CASSFRNEQYF.

The J gene is TRBJ1-2, the V gene TRBV4-1, with D hard to call. There are 14 residues in the CDR3. Trimming left V 1 base short and J 4 bases short, with 10 bases between. Germline assignment: CDR1 MGHRA and CDR2 YSYEKL. The CDR3 nucleotides are TGCGCCAGCAGCCAAGCTCCAGGATCCTATGGCTACACCTTC. Protein sequence: CASSQAPGSYGYTF.

This chain links TRBV19 with TRBJ1-5; 7 positions match TRBD1. This CDR3 is 14 amino acids long. CDR1 and CDR2 (germline): LNHDA, SQIVND (reference sequence). J gave up 1 base and V 10 bases, and 7 bases lay outside the gene matches. In DNA, the CDR3 is TGTGCCACTGAAGGGGGACAGAGCAATCAGCCCCAGCATTTT. It specifies CATEGGQSNQPQHF.

V is TRBV27 and J is TRBJ2-7; possible D gene TRBD1, 6 bases. The CDR3 runs to 15 residues. In germline, CDR1 is MNHEY, CDR2 SMNVEV (reference sequence). With 6 bases removed from V and 3 bases from J, the gap between germline ends came to 18 bases. The CDR3 DNA is TGTGCCAGCAGCCTCATCACAGGGCCAGGCTACGAGCAGTACTTC. It yields the protein CASSLITGPGYEQYF.

The chain carries TRBV7-9 and TRBJ2-5, with TRBD2 as a possible D gene (5 bases). Germline V CDR1 and CDR2: SEHNR, FQNEAQ (reference sequence). The CDR3 length is 13 residues. Trimming stripped 7 bases from V and 4 bases from J, with 13 bases between. CDR3 nucleotide sequence: TGTGCCAGCACCCAACCCAGCGGAGAGACCCAGTACTTC. Translating it yields CASTQPSGETQYF.

The chain combines TRBV5-4 with TRBJ2-5, with 7 nucleotides matching TRBD1. With 0 bases clipped from V and 4 bases from J, the junction kept 6 bases outside the gene matches. This CDR3 contains 15 residues. Germline CDR1 reads SGHNT; CDR2 reads YYREEE (reference sequence). DNA of the CDR3: TGTGCCAGCAGCTTGGGACAGGGAGAGGGAGAGACCCAGTACTTC. Its translation: CASSLGQGEGETQYF.

The gene calls are TRBV19 and TRBJ1-3; D is undetermined. The CDR3 totals 12 residues. Trimming removed 6 bases from V and 0 bases from J, with 3 bases in between. The V gene's germline CDR1 is LNHDA and CDR2 SQIVND (reference sequence). As DNA, the CDR3 is TGTGCCAGTAGAAACTCTGGAAACACCATATATTTT. This encodes CASRNSGNTIYF.

The chain has TRBV7-3 and TRBJ2-5, with D possibly TRBD2 on 5 matching bases. CDR1 is SGHTA and CDR2 is FQGTGA in the germline V gene. The germline V and J ends were trimmed by 5 bases and 4 bases, with 11 bases remaining between them. CDR3 length: 13 amino acids. CDR3 sequence (DNA): TGTGCCAGCAGCGACGACCGGGGAGAGACCCAGTACTTC. It codes for CASSDDRGETQYF. The whole variable domain, filled in from reference TRBV7-3 and TRBJ2-5, reads GAGVSQTPSNKVTEKGKYVELRCDPISGHTALYWYRQSLGQGPEFLIYFQGTGAADDSGLPNDRFFAVRPEGSVSTLKIQRTERGDSAVYLCASSDDRGETQYFGPGTRLLVL.

This clone came up once. The chain has TRBV7-8 and TRBJ1-2, with TRBD1 as a possible D gene (6 bases). The ends were cut back, 5 bases at V and 7 bases at J, with 20 bases in the middle. The CDR3 sequence is 15 residues long. Germline lookup yields CDR1 SGHVS and CDR2 FQNEAQ. CDR3 sequence reads: CASSRTGQTEGGYTF. CDR3 bases: TGTGCCAGCAGCAGAACGGGACAAACAGAGGGTGGCTACACCTTC.

The genes are TRBV18 and TRBJ1-2; D is undetermined. V was cut by 3 bases and J by 3 bases, with 5 bases left in between. The CDR3 consists of 12 residues. Germline lookup yields CDR1 KGHSH and CDR2 LQKENI. The CDR3 sequence: CASSPRDYGYTF. Here the CDR3 DNA reads TGTGCCAGCTCACCGCGAGACTATGGCTACACCTTC.

This chain joins TRBV18 and TRBJ2-2; D uncertain. V lost 1 base to trimming and J lost 0 bases, with 15 bases between them. The length of the CDR3 is 18 residues. Germline V lookup: CDR1 KGHSH, CDR2 LQKENI. CDR3 sequence: CASSPLGPGQTNTGELFF. In DNA, the CDR3 is TGTGCCAGCTCACCACTTGGACCGGGCCAGACGAACACCGGGGAGCTGTTTTTT.

The chain has TRBV2 and TRBJ2-5, with 12 bases aligning to TRBD2. Germline V gene data show CDR1 as SNHLY and CDR2 as FYNNEI. The CDR3 contains 19 residues. The J segment lost 4 bases and the V segment lost 1 base, leaving 13 bases of the junction unmatched. The CDR3 sequence: CASSEGPPHLAGGPETQYF. The CDR3 DNA sequence: TGTGCCAGCAGTGAAGGACCCCCTCACCTAGCGGGAGGGCCAGAGACCCAGTACTTC.

CDR3 amino acids: CASSLVRGHYEQYF. The CDR3 DNA is TGTGCCAGCAGCTTAGTGCGGGGACACTACGAGCAGTACTTC. The rearrangement links TRBV11-2 to TRBJ2-7; D is tentatively TRBD1 or TRBD2 (6 bases each). Trimming cost V 1 base and J 3 bases, with 10 bases left between them. The germline gives CDR1 SGHAT, CDR2 FQNNGV. The CDR3 loop spans 14 amino acids.

The chain employs TRBV12-1 and TRBJ2-4; the D call TRBD2 from the table was never checked on the DNA. TRBV12-1 is a pseudogene locus. This CDR3 is 19 amino acids long. CDR3 bases: TGTGCCAGCAGCCCCCCTCATCCACTAGCGGGGGGAGCCAAAAACATTCAGTACTTC. This codes for CASSPPHPLAGGAKNIQYF.

V and J are TRBV6-5 and TRBJ1-6, with unresolved D. V was clipped by 4 bases and J by 12 bases, with 16 bases between them. This CDR3 comprises 14 residues. Germline V gene data show CDR1 as MNHEY and CDR2 as SVGAGI. CDR3: CASSLDPSWGPLHF. CDR3 nucleotides: TGTGCCAGCAGTTTGGACCCGTCTTGGGGACCCCTCCACTTT.

The chain employs TRBV5-4 and TRBJ1-4, with 11 nucleotides matching TRBD1. V shed 3 bases, J shed 8 bases, and the junction held 6 bases outside the gene matches. CDR1 and CDR2 from the germline V gene are SGHNT and YYREEE (reference sequence). The CDR3 has 15 residues. CDR3 loop: CASSSGQGAKEKLFF. DNA of the CDR3: TGTGCCAGCAGCTCAGGACAGGGGGCGAAAGAAAAACTGTTTTTT.